This TCR beta chain is from a study of PD-L1 blockade in urothelial cancer. Trimming took off 0 bases at V and 1 base at J, with 19 bases between the two ends. This CDR3 has 19 amino acids. Germline-derived CDR1 and CDR2 are MGHRA and YSYEKL. Time point of the sample: peripheral blood 6 weeks after treatment start. Sequencing was performed with immunoSEQ multiplex PCR; in TCRdb, only in-frame clones are kept and a portion is missing. The table records around 93,000 clones, approximately 87% of them present only once. The sample here was PBMCs, taken around atezolizumab (anti-PD-L1) treatment. The sequence was collected from a man aged 65 to 79 with urothelial cancer. This chain uses TRBV4-1 with TRBJ2-1, with D unresolved. CDR3 nucleotides: TGCGCCAGCAGCCAAGAGGTTCGTGGAGCTGAAATTTCCTACAATGAGCAGTTCTTC. Protein product: CASSQEVRGAEISYNEQFF.